This TCR beta chain was documented in a study of siplizumab effects on memory and regulatory T cells. The V end lost 1 base, the J end lost 7 bases, and 15 bases lay between the germline ends. The CDR3 has 15 residues. The germline V gene encodes CDR1 LNHNV and CDR2 YYDKDF (reference sequence). Some clones are missing from TCRdb's copy, which holds only in-frame ones; the method was immunoSEQ multiplex PCR. The data show under 8,500 clones, roughly 64% seen once. The sequenced sample consisted of effector memory CD8+ T cells sorted from blood. Subset meaning: unstimulated CD8+ effector memory T cells. The chain recombines TRBV15 with TRBJ2-3; maybe TRBD1 (5 bases). The sequence was obtained from a human donor in good health. The CDR3 DNA follows: TGTGCCACCAGCAGAGGAATAGGGGATGTGAATACGCAGTATTTT. Its protein is CATSRGIGDVNTQYF. Looking up the rest from reference TRBV15 and TRBJ2-3 gives the full variable domain: DAMVIQNPRYQVTQFGKPVTLSCSQTLNHNVMYWYQQKSSQAPKLLFHYYDKDFNNEADTPDNFQSRRPNTSFCFLDIRSPGLGDTAMYLCATSRGIGDVNTQYFGPGTRLTVL.